The 32 T cell receptor beta chains below come from one sample, sequenced in a study of human T cells and chemical hapten exposure. Described time point: patch test 2, 6 weeks after DPC sensitization. The treatment denotes: therapeutic diphenylcyclopropenone sensitization with weekly scalp DPC. TCRdb reprocessed the RACE reads with MiXCR, giving one entry per CDR3 protein. The profile covers about 140,000 distinct CDR3 sequences, with 10% to 15% appearing a single time and around 1.4% taken by the ten largest. The input for sequencing was whole blood, taken in connection with sensitization to the hapten diphenylcyclopropenone (DPC). The receptors stem from a woman in her 50s with alopecia areata. Some clones in this sample may be carry-over from other donors' samples.

V gene TRBV7-2 combines with J gene TRBJ2-1; D may be TRBD1 (6 bases). V was clipped by 1 base and J by 6 bases, with 13 bases between them. CDR3 length: 15 residues. Germline values: CDR1 SGHTA, CDR2 FQGNSA. In DNA, the CDR3 is TGTGCCAGCAGCTTAGAAGGGACACAAATCAATGAGCAGTTCTTC. It encodes CASSLEGTQINEQFF.

The table lists this clonotype with a few counts. The chain recombines TRBV27 with TRBJ2-1; 7 nucleotides agree with TRBD2. Germline V lookup: CDR1 MNHEY, CDR2 SMNVEV (reference sequence). Unmatched junction bases numbered 6, after V lost 3 bases and J lost 7 bases. The CDR3 extends over 14 amino acids. This chain's CDR3 is CASSFGWGGNEQFF. CDR3 sequence (DNA): TGTGCCAGCAGTTTTGGGTGGGGGGGGAATGAGCAGTTCTTC.

This clonotype showed up many times. The genes are TRBV7-9 and TRBJ1-5; D is unclear. The CDR3 is 15 residues long. The V end lost 1 base, the J end lost 0 bases, and 7 bases lay between the germline ends. The V gene's germline CDR1 is SEHNR and CDR2 FQNEAQ (reference sequence). This chain's CDR3 is CASSLGSDSNQPQHF. The DNA of the CDR3 is TGTGCCAGCAGCTTAGGCAGTGATAGCAATCAGCCCCAGCATTTT.

The sample holds one count of this clonotype. The chain joins TRBV7-9 to TRBJ1-3; a weak D match, TRBD1 (5 bases). The length of the CDR3 is 13 residues. Looked up from germline, CDR1 is SEHNR and CDR2 is FQNEAQ (reference sequence). V lost 11 bases to trimming and J lost 0 bases, with 11 bases between them. CDR3 amino acids: CAAGGGSGNTIYF. CDR3 nucleotides: TGTGCCGCGGGGGGAGGCTCTGGAAACACCATATATTTT. Supplemented by reference TRBV7-9 and TRBJ1-3, the full variable domain reads DTGVSQNPRHKITKRGQNVTFRCDPISEHNRLYWYRQTLGQGPEFLTYFQNEAQLEKSRLLSDRFSAERPKGSFSTLEIQRTEQGDSAMYLCAAGGGSGNTIYFGEGSWLTVV.

Ten or more counts support this clonotype. Here the CDR3 reads CASSLPGTAREKLFF. Here the CDR3 DNA reads TGTGCCAGCAGCTTACCCGGGACAGCGCGGGAAAAACTGTTTTTT. V and J are TRBV7-9 and TRBJ1-4, with 7 positions matching TRBD1. The CDR3 length is 15 residues. Looked up from germline, CDR1 is SEHNR and CDR2 is FQNEAQ (reference sequence). Trimming at V came to 2 bases and at J to 8 bases, leaving 8 bases not matched to a gene. Variable domain in full (rest from reference TRBV7-9 and TRBJ1-4): DTGVSQNPRHKITKRGQNVTFRCDPISEHNRLYWYRQTLGQGPEFLTYFQNEAQLEKSRLLSDRFSAERPKGSFSTLEIQRTEQGDSAMYLCASSLPGTAREKLFFGSGTQLSVL.

V usage is TRBV18 and J usage is TRBJ2-7; perhaps TRBD1 as D (6 bases). This CDR3 has 13 residues. CDR1 and CDR2 (germline): KGHSH, LQKENI. Deletions cut 2 bases from V and 5 bases from J, with 10 bases between. CDR3 sequence: CASSPGQTHEQYF. CDR3 bases: TGTGCCAGCTCACCAGGACAGACCCACGAGCAGTACTTC.

This clonotype was found a few times. This chain connects TRBV9 to TRBJ2-1, with TRBD2 matching over 14 bases. V lost 3 bases to trimming and J lost 12 bases; unmatched junction nucleotides: 8. Germline assignment: CDR1 SGDLS and CDR2 YYNGEE. This CDR3 is 15 amino acids long. The CDR3 sequence: CASSETSGRAGGQFF. CDR3 DNA: TGTGCCAGCAGCGAGACTAGCGGGAGGGCCGGGGGGCAGTTCTTC.

The chain is built from TRBV12-5 and TRBJ2-5, with D uncertain. The CDR3 has 16 residues. From germline, CDR1 is LGHNT and CDR2 FRNRAP. Trimming shortened V by 7 bases and J by 0 bases, and 18 bases separated the two germline ends. The CDR3 sequence is CASAPGETSYQETQYF. In nucleotides, the CDR3 is TGTGCTAGTGCCCCAGGTGAGACTTCGTACCAAGAGACCCAGTACTTC. The entire variable domain, with the rest obtained from reference TRBV12-5 and TRBJ2-5, is as follows: DARVTQTPRHKVTEMGQEVTMRCQPILGHNTVFWYRQTMMQGLELLAYFRNRAPLDDSGMPKDRFSAEMPDATLATLKIQPSEPRDSAVYFCASAPGETSYQETQYFGPGTRLLVL.

In its sample, this clonotype was seen many times. The chain uses TRBV30 and TRBJ1-5; the D is unclear. This CDR3 region has 15 residues. V gave up 2 bases and J gave up 2 bases, with 13 bases separating them. The V gene's germline CDR1 is GTSNPN and CDR2 SVGIG (reference sequence). The CDR3 here is CAWSFPRTGNQPQHF. The CDR3, as DNA: TGTGCCTGGAGTTTTCCTAGGACGGGCAATCAGCCCCAGCATTTT.

The chain joins TRBV6-2 or TRBV6-3 to TRBJ2-7, with 13 nucleotides matching TRBD2. Trimming took 2 bases from V and 8 from J; bases not matched to a gene: 18. CDR3 length: 19 amino acids. The germline V gene encodes CDR1 MNHEY and CDR2 SVGEGT. This CDR3 reads CASSYGTGGSGLAGYKQYF. Here the CDR3 DNA reads TGTGCCAGCAGTTACGGGACAGGCGGCTCGGGACTAGCGGGATACAAGCAGTACTTC.

This clonotype was found a few times. The V gene is TRBV6-2 or TRBV6-3, the J gene TRBJ2-1; 13 bases match TRBD2. With 5 bases clipped from V and 3 bases from J, the junction kept 13 bases outside the gene matches. This CDR3 contains 19 residues. Germline V CDR1 and CDR2: MNHEY, SVGEGT. CDR3 sequence reads: CASSRGLAGKNVFYNEQFF. The CDR3 nucleotides are TGTGCCAGCAGTCGGGGACTAGCGGGAAAAAACGTCTTCTACAATGAGCAGTTCTTC.

Concerning this clonotype itself: The junction differs from germline at one of its ends, possibly a read error. The gene calls are TRBV11-2 and TRBJ2-6; 8 nucleotides line up with TRBD1. In germline, CDR1 is SGHAT, CDR2 FQNNGV. This CDR3 has 15 residues. The CDR3 region has the DNA TGTGCCAGCACGCCAGGGGGCCCTGGGGACAACGTCCTGACTTTC. Its translation: CASTPGGPGDNVLTF.

V gene TRBV2 combines with J gene TRBJ2-2; D perhaps matches TRBD2 (5 bases). V was pared by 8 bases and J by 7 bases, with 20 bases between. The CDR3 runs to 15 residues. The germline V gene has CDR1 SNHLY and CDR2 FYNNEI. The CDR3 DNA reads as TGTGCCAGCCGCCCAGCGAGGGTAGAAGGCGGGGAGCTGTTTTTT. Protein: CASRPARVEGGELFF.

This clonotype was picked up many times. This chain joins TRBV20-1 and TRBJ1-5; D may be TRBD1 (6 bases). The V end lost 5 bases, the J end lost 1 base, and 12 bases lay between the germline ends. CDR1 and CDR2 (germline): DFQATT, SNEGSKA (reference sequence). This CDR3 has 14 amino acids. The CDR3 DNA follows: TGCAGTGCTGAGGGGGGAGAGAGCAATCAGCCCCAGCATTTT. Translation gives CSAEGGESNQPQHF.

This clonotype was recorded many times. The rearrangement uses TRBV12-3 or TRBV12-4 and TRBJ2-7; D remains unclear. CDR3 size: 13 residues. V dropped 3 bases and J dropped 6 bases, with 12 bases sitting between them. Written as DNA, the CDR3 is TGTGCCAGCAGTTTTCGACCAGCCGGCGAGCAGTACTTC. Translated: CASSFRPAGEQYF.

This chain joins TRBV20-1 and TRBJ2-7; a possible D gene is TRBD2 (6 bases). Trimming took 3 bases from V and 0 from J, leaving 9 bases between them. The germline gives CDR1 DFQATT, CDR2 SNEGSKA (reference sequence). The CDR3 is made up of 13 amino acids. CDR3: CSAREGSSYEQYF. In DNA form, the CDR3 reads TGCAGTGCTAGGGAGGGTTCCTCCTACGAGCAGTACTTC.

CDR3 in DNA: TGTGCCAGCAGTTCACAGGGGAAAGAGACCCAGTACTTC. The encoded protein is CASSSQGKETQYF. V is TRBV27 and J is TRBJ2-5, with 7 bases fitting TRBD1. The CDR3 consists of 13 residues. Germline assignment: CDR1 MNHEY and CDR2 SMNVEV (reference sequence). Trimming took 4 bases from V and 3 from J; bases not matched to a gene: 2.

This clonotype occurred a few times. This chain joins TRBV11-2 and TRBJ2-5; a possible D gene is TRBD1 (7 bases). Trimming stripped 3 bases from V and 6 bases from J, with 14 bases between. Germline CDR1 and CDR2: SGHAT and FQNNGV. This CDR3 comprises 14 residues. CDR3 bases: TGTGCCAGCAGCTTGCTACAGGGGAGGCAGACCCAGTACTTC. Encoded protein: CASSLLQGRQTQYF.

This clonotype was seen only once. A much larger clone differs by one base, so this may be a read error. CDR3 loop: CASSADRDDEKLFF. DNA for the CDR3: TGTGCCAGCAGCGCGGACAGGGATGATGAAAAACTGTTTTTT. The chain has TRBV7-9 and TRBJ1-4; 8 nucleotides line up with TRBD1. The CDR3 totals 14 residues. CDR1 and CDR2 (germline): SEHNR, FQNEAQ (reference sequence). Germline trimming cut 5 bases from V and 6 bases from J; bases unmatched to any gene: 5.

This chain links TRBV28 with TRBJ1-2; TRBD1 aligns across 10 bases. The CDR3 is made up of 13 amino acids. Germline trimming cut 6 bases from V and 7 bases from J; bases unmatched to any gene: 5. CDR1 and CDR2 (germline): MDHEN, SYDVKM. CDR3: CASRGQGSAGYTF. The CDR3 nucleotides read TGTGCCAGCAGGGGACAGGGGTCCGCTGGCTACACCTTC.

In this sample, this clonotype turned up many times. The rearrangement joins TRBV29-1 to TRBJ2-1; D is possibly TRBD1 (6 bases). The CDR3 covers 14 residues. The V and J ends lost 4 bases and 0 bases respectively, with 10 bases between them. Germline V gene sequence: CDR1 SQVTM, CDR2 ANQGSEA. The CDR3 DNA reads TGCAGCGTTGGGACAGCGTCCTCCTACAATGAGCAGTTCTTC. It encodes CSVGTASSYNEQFF.

Details on this clonotype: A much larger clone sits a single nucleotide away, making a read error possible. This CDR3 is missing its conserved last phenylalanine or tryptophan, likely due to a read error. The limits of the CDR3 on the DNA are not certain, so only TCRdb's listed CDR3 is given. The chain links TRBV11-3 to TRBJ2-1; TRBD2 is taken as the D call from the table, unchecked against the DNA. From germline, CDR1 is SGHNT and CDR2 YENEEA. Inclusive of both ends, the CDR3 amounts to 16 amino acids. CDR3 protein: CASSPPGLAGPTARFI.

The table lists this clonotype with many counts. V is TRBV6-9 and J is TRBJ2-2; D may be TRBD2 (5 bases). Per germline, CDR1 MNHGY and CDR2 SVAAGI. The CDR3 spans 12 residues. V was trimmed by 6 bases and J by 6 bases, leaving 8 bases between them. This chain's CDR3 is CASSTGAGELFF. The DNA of the CDR3 is TGTGCCAGCAGCACCGGGGCCGGGGAGCTGTTTTTT.

Ten or more counts support this clonotype. Here the CDR3 DNA reads TGTGCCAGCAGCCCCTTGGTAGCGGGGGGGGGCTACGAGCAGTACTTC. Its protein product is CASSPLVAGGGYEQYF. This chain connects TRBV11-2 to TRBJ2-7; 11 nucleotides align to TRBD2. The V segment lost 5 bases and the J segment 3 bases; nucleotides outside the gene matches: 9. This CDR3 region has 16 residues. The germline V gene encodes CDR1 SGHAT and CDR2 FQNNGV.

This clonotype was recorded many times. The V and J genes are TRBV7-2 and TRBJ1-1, with D possibly being TRBD1 (5 bases). CDR3 length: 14 residues. Germline CDR1 SGHTA, CDR2 FQGNSA. The V and J ends lost 4 bases and 1 base respectively, with 10 bases between them. The CDR3 spells CASSSQGQNTEAFF. The CDR3 bases are TGTGCCAGCAGCTCCCAAGGACAGAACACTGAAGCTTTCTTT.

J is TRBJ2-3 and V is TRBV6-2 or TRBV6-3; 11 nucleotides align to TRBD2. Germline V CDR1 and CDR2: MNHEY, SVGEGT. The trim removed 0 bases at V and 2 bases at J, leaving 4 bases unmatched. The CDR3 spans 17 residues. CDR3 sequence reads: CASSYSLAGGPTDTQYF. In DNA, the CDR3 is TGTGCCAGCAGTTACTCGTTAGCGGGAGGGCCCACAGATACGCAGTATTTT.

This clonotype was recorded at least ten times. The chain links TRBV19 to TRBJ2-3, with D uncertain. The CDR3 runs to 15 residues. Per the germline V gene, CDR1 is LNHDA and CDR2 is SQIVND (reference sequence). The germline V and J ends were trimmed by 0 bases and 3 bases, with 10 bases remaining between them. The CDR3 is CASSIEVSPTDTQYF. As DNA, the CDR3 is TGTGCCAGTAGTATAGAGGTTAGCCCGACAGATACGCAGTATTTT. The full variable domain, completed using reference TRBV19 and TRBJ2-3, is DGGITQSPKYLFRKEGQNVTLSCEQNLNHDAMYWYRQDPGQGLRLIYYSQIVNDFQKGDIAEGYSVSREKKESFPLTVTSAQKNPTAFYLCASSIEVSPTDTQYFGPGTRLTVL.

Ten or more counts support this clonotype. The chain couples TRBV7-2 to TRBJ1-5; maybe TRBD1 (5 bases). There are 13 residues in the CDR3. V lost 3 bases to trimming and J lost 6 bases, with 9 bases between them. The germline V gene encodes CDR1 SGHTA and CDR2 FQGNSA. The chain's CDR3 is CASSLGQPQPQHF. The CDR3 coding sequence is TGTGCCAGCAGCTTGGGGCAGCCTCAGCCCCAGCATTTT.

This clonotype was seen more than once but under ten times. The V gene is TRBV20-1, the J gene TRBJ2-7; TRBD1 matches 7 bases. Trimming at V came to 5 bases and at J to 2 bases, leaving 3 bases not matched to a gene. Germline-derived CDR1 and CDR2 are DFQATT and SNEGSKA (reference sequence). This CDR3 is built from 12 residues. Written as DNA, the CDR3 is TGCAGTGCTCCAAGGGGGCCCTACGAGCAGTACTTC. It codes for CSAPRGPYEQYF.

The rearrangement uses TRBV20-1 and TRBJ2-7; either TRBD1 or TRBD2 may supply D (5 bases each). Germline CDR1 DFQATT, CDR2 SNEGSKA (reference sequence). The CDR3 is 11 residues long. Trimming took off 3 bases at V and 4 bases at J, with 7 bases between the two ends. CDR3 DNA sequence: TGCAGTGCTAGTGAGGGGTACGAGCAGTACTTC. Translating it yields CSASEGYEQYF.

The table lists this clonotype with many counts. The V call is TRBV4-2, the J call TRBJ2-7; D gene uncertain. CDR3 size: 12 residues. V lost 4 bases, J lost 2 bases, and 6 bases lay in between. Germline V gives CDR1 LGHNA, CDR2 YNFKEQ. The CDR3 nucleotides are TGTGCCAGCAGCCGGACCACCTACGAGCAGTACTTC. This sequence encodes CASSRTTYEQYF.

This clonotype was seen a few times. This chain links TRBV29-1 with TRBJ2-2, with 8 bases fitting TRBD1. Germline values: CDR1 SQVTM, CDR2 ANQGSEA. CDR3 length: 13 residues. Trimming cost V 2 bases and J 8 bases; bases outside gene matches: 4. The CDR3 is CSVERQGIGELFF. The CDR3 DNA sequence: TGCAGCGTTGAACGACAGGGGATAGGGGAGCTGTTTTTT.